The 6 T cell receptor beta chains below come from one sample, sequenced in a study of blood T cell repertoires in COVID-19 (dated by TCRdb to 2019 to 2021). Receptor amplification or capture employed the immunoSEQ multiplex PCR assay. The source is immuneACCESS, and TCRdb retained only in-frame sequences with V and J called. Part of the clones is not carried over; for the studies checked, unresolved V genes explain less than half of this, and the remainder is unexplained. The sample table lists around 500,000 clones, 70% to 90% of them with a count of one. Together, the top ten hold roughly 3.1% of the sample. Sequencing input: peripheral blood. Every receptor here comes from a human donor in a cohort sampled during active COVID-19.

The rearrangement uses TRBV6-1 and TRBJ1-2; D gene uncertain. The CDR3 loop spans 11 amino acids. The germline CDR1 and CDR2 sequences are MNHNS and SASEGT. The V end lost 3 bases, the J end lost 7 bases, and 6 bases lay between the germline ends. The DNA of the CDR3 is TGTGCCAGCAGTGATAGAGGTGGCTACACCTTC. This sequence encodes CASSDRGGYTF.

The genes are TRBV19 and TRBJ1-1; D is ambiguous. V lost 8 bases, J lost 7 bases, and 11 bases lay in between. The CDR3 runs 11 residues. Germline V CDR1 and CDR2: LNHDA, SQIVND (reference sequence). CDR3 protein: CASSSSGEAFF. The CDR3 DNA follows: TGTGCCAGTTCTTCTTCGGGTGAAGCTTTCTTT.

V gene TRBV5-1 combines with J gene TRBJ2-5; weak D call: TRBD1 (6 bases). The germline V gene encodes CDR1 SGHRS and CDR2 YFSETQ. V shed 2 bases and J shed 5 bases, with 13 bases lying between them. The CDR3 covers 14 residues. The CDR3 loop is CASSLQGSWETQYF. For the CDR3, the DNA is TGCGCCAGCAGCTTACAGGGATCTTGGGAGACCCAGTACTTC.

This chain joins TRBV18 and TRBJ2-7; 7 nucleotides align to TRBD1. The CDR3 loop spans 15 amino acids. Germline CDR1 and CDR2: KGHSH and LQKENI. The V and J ends lost 0 bases and 3 bases, in that order; junction bases with no gene match: 5. The CDR3, as DNA: TGTGCCAGCTCACCACCGGAGACAGGGATCTACGAGCAGTACTTC. Residues: CASSPPETGIYEQYF.

The chain recombines TRBV2 with TRBJ2-5; D is ambiguous. The V gene lost 3 bases and the J gene lost 5 bases, with 13 bases spanning the gap. There are 14 residues in the CDR3. Germline V gene data show CDR1 as SNHLY and CDR2 as FYNNEI. The CDR3 region is CASSDYVIGETQYF. In DNA form, the CDR3 reads TGTGCCAGCAGTGACTATGTTATCGGGGAGACCCAGTACTTC.

The chain has TRBV18 and TRBJ2-3; a weak D match, TRBD2 (5 bases). The germline V gene encodes CDR1 KGHSH and CDR2 LQKENI. This CDR3 has 14 residues. Between the trimmed V and J ends, which lost 3 bases and 2 bases, there was a span of 9 bases. CDR3 in DNA: TGTGCCAGCTCACCGACTATAGACACAGATACGCAGTATTTT. It codes for CASSPTIDTDTQYF.